This TCR beta chain was retrieved from a study of blood T cell repertoires in COVID-19. Study summary: Acute and convalescent COVID-19 specimens originated in the United States, Italy and Spain. The analysed material was cDNA or gDNA that came from T cells, B-cell-depleted T cells, or PBMCs.

Authors' methods: Amplified reference gene primers provided the basis for estimating nucleated cell counts. Only in-frame clones appear in the TCRdb table, and some are missing; sequencing was by immunoSEQ multiplex PCR. V, J and clone size derive from that table, while D and trimming were established from the DNA sequence. The sample contains some 86,000 clones, roughly 84% of which appear only once. This receptor was identified in a woman of 80 years or more with active or convalescent COVID-19. Sample: peripheral blood.

For the CDR3, the DNA is TGTGCCAGCAGCGGTGGACTAGCGGGCTACAATGAGCAGTTCTTC. It codes for CASSGGLAGYNEQFF. The genes are TRBV9 and TRBJ2-1, with 11 bases that match TRBD2. The CDR3 runs 15 residues. V shed 3 bases and J 3 bases; nucleotides not matched to a gene: 2. Germline lookup yields CDR1 SGDLS and CDR2 YYNGEE.